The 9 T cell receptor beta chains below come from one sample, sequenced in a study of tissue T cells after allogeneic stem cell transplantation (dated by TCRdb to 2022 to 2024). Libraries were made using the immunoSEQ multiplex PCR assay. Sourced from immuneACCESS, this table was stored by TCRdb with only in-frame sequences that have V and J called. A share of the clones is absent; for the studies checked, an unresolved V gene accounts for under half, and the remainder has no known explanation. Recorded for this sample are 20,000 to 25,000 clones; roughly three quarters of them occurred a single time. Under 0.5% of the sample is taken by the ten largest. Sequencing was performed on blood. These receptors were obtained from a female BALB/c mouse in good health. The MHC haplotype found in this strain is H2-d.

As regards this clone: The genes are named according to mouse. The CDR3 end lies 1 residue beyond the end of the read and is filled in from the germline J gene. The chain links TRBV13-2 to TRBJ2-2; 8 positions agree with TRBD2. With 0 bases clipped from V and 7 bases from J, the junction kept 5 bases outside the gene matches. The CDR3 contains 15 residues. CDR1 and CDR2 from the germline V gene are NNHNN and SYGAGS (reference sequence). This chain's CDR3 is CASGDATGVGGQLYF. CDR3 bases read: TGTGCCAGCGGTGATGCGACTGGGGTGGGCGGGCAGCTCTAC.

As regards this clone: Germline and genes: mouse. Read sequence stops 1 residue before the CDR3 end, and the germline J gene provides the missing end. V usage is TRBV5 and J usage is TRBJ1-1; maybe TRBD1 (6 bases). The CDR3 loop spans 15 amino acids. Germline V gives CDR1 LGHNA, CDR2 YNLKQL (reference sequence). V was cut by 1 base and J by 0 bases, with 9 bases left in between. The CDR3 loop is CASSQVQGSNTEVFF. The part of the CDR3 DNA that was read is TGTGCCAGCAGCCAAGTTCAGGGGTCAAACACAGAAGTCTTC.

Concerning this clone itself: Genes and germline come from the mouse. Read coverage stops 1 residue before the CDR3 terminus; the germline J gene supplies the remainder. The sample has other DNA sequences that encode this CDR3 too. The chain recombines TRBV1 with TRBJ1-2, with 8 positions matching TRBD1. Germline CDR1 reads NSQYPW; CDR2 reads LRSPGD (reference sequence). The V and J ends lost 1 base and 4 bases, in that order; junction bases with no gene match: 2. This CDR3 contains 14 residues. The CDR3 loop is CTCSAGTGGSDYTF. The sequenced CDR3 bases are TGCACCTGCAGTGCAGGAACAGGGGGCTCCGACTACACC.

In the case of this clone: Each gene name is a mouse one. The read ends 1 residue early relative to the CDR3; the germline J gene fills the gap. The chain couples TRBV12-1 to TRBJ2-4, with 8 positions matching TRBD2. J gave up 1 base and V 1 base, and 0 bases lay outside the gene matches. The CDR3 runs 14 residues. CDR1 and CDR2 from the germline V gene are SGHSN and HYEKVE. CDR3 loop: CASSLGGGQNTLYF. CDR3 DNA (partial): TGTGCCAGCTCTCTTGGGGGGGGTCAAAACACCTTGTAC.

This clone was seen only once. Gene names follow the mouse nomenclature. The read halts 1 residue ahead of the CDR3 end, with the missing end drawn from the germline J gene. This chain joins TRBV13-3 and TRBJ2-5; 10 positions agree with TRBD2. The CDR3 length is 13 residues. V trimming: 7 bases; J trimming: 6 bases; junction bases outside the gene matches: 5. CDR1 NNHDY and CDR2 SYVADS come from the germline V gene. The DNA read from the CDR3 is TGTGCCAGCCGACTGGGGGGTGAGGACACCCAGTAC. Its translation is CASRLGGEDTQY. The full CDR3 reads CASRLGGEDTQYF. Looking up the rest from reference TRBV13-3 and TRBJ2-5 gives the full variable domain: EAAVTQSPRSKVAVTGGKVTLSCHQTNNHDYMYWYRQDTGHGLRLIHYSYVADSTEKGDIPDGYKASRPSQENFSLILELASLSQTAVYFCASRLGGEDTQYFGPGTRLLVL.

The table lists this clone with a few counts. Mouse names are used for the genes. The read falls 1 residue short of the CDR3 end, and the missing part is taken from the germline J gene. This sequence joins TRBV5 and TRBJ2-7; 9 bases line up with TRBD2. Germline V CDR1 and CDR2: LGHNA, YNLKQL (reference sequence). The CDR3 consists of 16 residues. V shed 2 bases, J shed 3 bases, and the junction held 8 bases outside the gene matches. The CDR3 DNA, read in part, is TGTGCCAGCAGCCAACGCCCGGACTGGGGCGTCTATGAACAGTAC. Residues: CASSQRPDWGVYEQY. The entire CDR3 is CASSQRPDWGVYEQYF.

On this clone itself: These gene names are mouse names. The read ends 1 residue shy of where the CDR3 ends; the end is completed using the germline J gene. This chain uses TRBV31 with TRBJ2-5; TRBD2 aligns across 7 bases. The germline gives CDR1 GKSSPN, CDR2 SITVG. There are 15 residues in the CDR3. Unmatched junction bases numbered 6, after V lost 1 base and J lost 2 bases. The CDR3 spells CAWSQKGTVQDTQYF. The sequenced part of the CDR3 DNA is TGTGCCTGGAGTCAGAAGGGGACTGTCCAAGACACCCAGTAC.

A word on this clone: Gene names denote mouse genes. CDR3 in amino acids: CASSQQGGANTEVFF. Partial CDR3 DNA: TGTGCCAGCAGCCAGCAGGGGGGAGCAAACACAGAAGTCTTC. The chain recombines TRBV2 with TRBJ1-1; 7 nucleotides match TRBD1. The observed sequence ends 1 residue before the CDR3 terminus, with the missing tail filled in from the germline J gene. Germline V gene data show CDR1 as LGHNA and CDR2 as YSYQKL. The junction had 4 bases not matched to a gene; V was cut back by 3 bases and J by 0 bases. The CDR3 extends over 15 amino acids. The full variable domain, in which reference TRBV2 and TRBJ1-1 provide the parts outside the CDR3, is DPKIIQKPKYLVAVTGSEKILICEQYLGHNAMYWYRQSAKKPLEFMFSYSYQKLMDNQTASSRFQPQSSKKNHLDLQITALKPDDSATYFCASSQQGGANTEVFFGKGTRLTVV.

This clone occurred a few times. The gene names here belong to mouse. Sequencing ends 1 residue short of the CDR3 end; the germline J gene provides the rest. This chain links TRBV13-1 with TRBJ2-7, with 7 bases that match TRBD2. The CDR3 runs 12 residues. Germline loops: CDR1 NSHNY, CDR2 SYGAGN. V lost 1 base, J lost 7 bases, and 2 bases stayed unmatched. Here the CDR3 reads CASSDSGGEQYF. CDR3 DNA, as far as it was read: TGTGCCAGCAGTGATTCTGGGGGAGAACAGTAC.